This T cell receptor beta chain was identified in a study of breast tumors, draining lymph nodes, adjacent tissues. Study-wide results and caveats: Data fit most tumor T cells coming from lymph node, expanding in tumor. That most tumor T cells come from lymph nodes remained unproven. Tumor repertoires ranked between lymph nodes and nontumor tissue in diversity, with V and J gene preferences. Luminal-like breast cancer showed significantly greater tumor-nontumor repertoire similarity than basal-like breast cancer did.

Axillary draining lymph nodes of breast cancer patients supplied the node samples. This clonotype showed up many times. Antigen specificity is unknown. Each CDR3 protein gets one entry after TCRdb re-called the multiplex PCR reads with MiXCR. The table lists about 100,000 distinct CDR3 sequences, 21% of them singletons. The material sequenced was axillary lymph node tissue. This clonotype was sampled from a female donor with breast cancer. Some clones in this sample may be carry-over from other donors' samples.

The CDR3 DNA reads as TGCAGTGCTAGAGGGCAGCGGGGGGCGGCAGATACGCAGTATTTT. As protein: CSARGQRGAADTQYF. This chain connects TRBV20-1 to TRBJ2-3, with 9 bases matching TRBD2. This CDR3 comprises 15 residues. Trimming took 1 base from V and 4 from J; bases not matched to a gene: 6. CDR1 and CDR2 (germline): DFQATT, SNEGSKA (reference sequence).